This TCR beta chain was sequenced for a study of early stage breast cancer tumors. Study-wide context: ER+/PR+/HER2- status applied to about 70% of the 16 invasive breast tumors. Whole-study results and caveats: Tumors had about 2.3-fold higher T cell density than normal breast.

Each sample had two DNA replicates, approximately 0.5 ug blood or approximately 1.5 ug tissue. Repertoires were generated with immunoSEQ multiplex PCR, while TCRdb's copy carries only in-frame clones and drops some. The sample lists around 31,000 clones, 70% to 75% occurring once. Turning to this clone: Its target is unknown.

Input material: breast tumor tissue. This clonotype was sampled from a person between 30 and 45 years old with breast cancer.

The CDR3 here is CASSVWAGQGLDEQFF. The DNA of the CDR3 is TGTGCCAGCAGTGTTTGGGCGGGACAGGGGTTGGATGAGCAGTTCTTC. This sequence joins TRBV6-1 and TRBJ2-1; 10 positions agree with TRBD1. From germline, CDR1 is MNHNS and CDR2 SASEGT. This CDR3 spans 16 amino acids. The ends lost 4 bases at V and 8 bases at J; junction bases unmatched: 11.